Each of the 25 T cell receptor beta chains below was sequenced from the same sample in a study of T cells in Graves' hyperthyroidism and ophthalmopathy. Amplification of TCR beta CDR3 regions was performed using RNA transcripts as template. First-round RT-PCR targeting the TCR CDR3 was performed with the HTBI primer set. TCRdb reprocessed the multiplex PCR reads with MiXCR, giving one entry per CDR3 protein. The sample has about 720,000 distinct CDR3 sequences; around 20% are singletons. The sequenced sample was blood. These receptors came from a woman aged 45-60 years with Graves' hyperthyroidism that later progressed to Graves' ophthalmopathy.

This clonotype was seen more than once but under ten times. This sequence joins TRBV4-2 and TRBJ2-3; TRBD2 matches 10 bases. Germline CDR1 LGHNA, CDR2 YNFKEQ. The trim removed 1 base at V and 2 bases at J, leaving 6 bases unmatched. This CDR3 region has 17 residues. CDR3 in DNA: TGTGCCAGCAGCCAAGCCTCGACTAGCGGGCACACAGATACGCAGTATTTT. This gives the protein CASSQASTSGHTDTQYF.

This clonotype was recorded many times. The chain employs TRBV20-1 and TRBJ2-7; D not resolved. Germline V CDR1 and CDR2: DFQATT, SNEGSKA (reference sequence). V lost 3 bases, J lost 0 bases, and 9 bases lay in between. This CDR3 region has 13 residues. The CDR3 region is CSASGYSSYEQYF. For the CDR3, the DNA is TGCAGTGCTAGCGGATATAGCTCCTACGAGCAGTACTTC.

The chain uses TRBV20-1 and TRBJ1-2; a weak D match, TRBD1 (6 bases). The germline V and J ends were trimmed by 2 bases and 7 bases, with 20 bases remaining between them. There are 15 residues in the CDR3. Germline V CDR1 and CDR2: DFQATT, SNEGSKA (reference sequence). The CDR3 loop is CSARNAGDFSGGYTF. For the CDR3, the DNA is TGCAGTGCTAGAAACGCAGGGGACTTCTCGGGTGGCTACACCTTC.

The chain carries TRBV18 and TRBJ2-2; the D gene is possibly TRBD2 (6 bases). Germline V gene lookup returns CDR1 KGHSH and CDR2 LQKENI. This CDR3 comprises 18 residues. Trimming took off 0 bases at V and 0 bases at J, with 14 bases between the two ends. The DNA for the CDR3 is TGTGCCAGCTCACCACCGGTTGGCGGGAACTCGAACACCGGGGAGCTGTTTTTT. Protein: CASSPPVGGNSNTGELFF.

The gene calls are TRBV20-1 and TRBJ2-7, with 14 bases that match TRBD2. The V gene's germline CDR1 is DFQATT and CDR2 SNEGSKA (reference sequence). V dropped 5 bases and J dropped 6; count of bases not matched to a gene: 12. CDR3 size: 16 residues. The CDR3 sequence: CSAPRGTSGRWGEQYF. DNA of the CDR3: TGCAGTGCTCCCCGTGGGACTAGCGGGAGATGGGGCGAGCAGTACTTC.

The chain recombines TRBV4-1 with TRBJ2-1, with 8 bases that match TRBD1. This CDR3 spans 16 amino acids. V shed 0 bases, J shed 6 bases, and the junction held 7 bases outside the gene matches. Germline lookup yields CDR1 MGHRA and CDR2 YSYEKL. The CDR3 nucleotides read TGCGCCAGCAGCCAAGAGGGACAGGCCTTTTGCAATGAGCAGTTCTTC. This codes for CASSQEGQAFCNEQFF.

This clonotype was found once. The chain is built from TRBV10-1 and TRBJ1-5; 11 positions agree with TRBD1. Germline V lookup: CDR1 WNHNN, CDR2 SYGVQD (reference sequence). This CDR3 comprises 15 residues. The junction had 6 bases not matched to a gene; V was cut back by 8 bases and J by 3 bases. The CDR3 coding sequence is TGCGCCAGCCCGGACAGGGGGCGGTACAATCAGCCCCAGCATTTT. This encodes CASPDRGRYNQPQHF.

V usage is TRBV7-2 and J usage is TRBJ1-5, with 7 bases fitting TRBD1. V lost 3 bases to trimming and J lost 2 bases; unmatched junction nucleotides: 4. The germline V gene has CDR1 SGHTA and CDR2 FQGNSA. The CDR3 sequence is 15 residues long. The CDR3 sequence is CASSFGQEGNQPQHF. The CDR3 nucleotides are TGTGCCAGCAGCTTCGGACAGGAAGGCAATCAGCCCCAGCATTTT.

This clonotype was detected many times. V usage is TRBV6-2 or TRBV6-3 and J usage is TRBJ2-1; TRBD1 aligns across 8 bases. The CDR3 runs to 16 residues. CDR1 is MNHEY, CDR2 SVGEGT, per germline. Trimming cost V 4 bases and J 4 bases; bases outside gene matches: 9. CDR3 loop: CASSSLDRGDYNEQFF. The CDR3 DNA follows: TGTGCCAGCAGTTCTCTCGACAGGGGAGATTACAATGAGCAGTTCTTC.

V gene TRBV10-1 combines with J gene TRBJ2-5, with 11 bases identical to TRBD2. V lost 6 bases and J lost 4; bases outside the gene matches: 10. Germline lookup yields CDR1 WNHNN and CDR2 SYGVQD (reference sequence). This CDR3 region has 16 residues. CDR3 in DNA: TGCGCCAGCAGCGCCGGGACTAGCGGAGCCCCAGAGACCCAGTACTTC. It translates to CASSAGTSGAPETQYF.

CDR3 residues: CASSSFPGLAQSSSYNEQFF. The CDR3 DNA follows: TGTGCCAGCAGCTCATTCCCGGGACTAGCCCAATCGAGCTCCTACAATGAGCAGTTCTTC. The chain uses TRBV11-2 and TRBJ2-1; 9 bases line up with TRBD2. Germline trimming cut 4 bases from V and 0 bases from J; bases unmatched to any gene: 16. The CDR3 length is 20 residues. CDR1 is SGHAT and CDR2 is FQNNGV in the germline V gene. Combining the CDR3 with reference TRBV11-2 and TRBJ2-1 gives the whole variable domain EAGVAQSPRYKIIEKRQSVAFWCNPISGHATLYWYQQILGQGPKLLIQFQNNGVVDDSQLPKDRFSAERLKGVDSTLKIQPAKLEDSAVYLCASSSFPGLAQSSSYNEQFFGPGTRLTVL.

As for this clonotype: A much larger clonotype is one base distant, so this may be a read error. The chain recombines TRBV7-2 with TRBJ2-1, with 7 bases aligning to TRBD2. The CDR3 spans 17 residues. Per germline, CDR1 SGHTA and CDR2 FQGNSA. V dropped 5 bases and J dropped 9; count of bases not matched to a gene: 19. The CDR3, as DNA: TGTGCCAGCAGCGTATCATCTAGCGGTCCTGCCTCATTTGAGCAGTTCTTC. Protein product: CASSVSSSGPASFEQFF. Complete variable domain (other parts from reference TRBV7-2 and TRBJ2-1): GAGVSQSPSNKVTEKGKDVELRCDPISGHTALYWYRQSLGQGLEFLIYFQGNSAPDKSGLPSDRFSAERTGGSVSTLTIQRTQQEDSAVYLCASSVSSSGPASFEQFFGPGTRLTVL.

The chain recombines TRBV20-1 with TRBJ1-3; possible D gene TRBD1, 6 bases. Germline values: CDR1 DFQATT, CDR2 SNEGSKA (reference sequence). The CDR3 consists of 20 residues. CDR3 DNA sequence: TGCAATGCCGTAAGATGGGGGGACATCGAGGGGGACTTCTCTGGAAACACCATATATTTT. Its protein is CNAVRWGDIEGDFSGNTIYF.

This clonotype was recorded at least ten times. V usage is TRBV2 and J usage is TRBJ1-2; no definite D call. This CDR3 has 14 residues. The V and J ends lost 3 bases and 5 bases respectively, with 13 bases between them. Germline V gene lookup returns CDR1 SNHLY and CDR2 FYNNEI. The CDR3 reads CASSDPTRVYGYTF. CDR3 DNA: TGTGCCAGCAGTGATCCGACACGGGTTTATGGCTACACCTTC.

The chain couples TRBV5-1 to TRBJ2-2, with D maybe TRBD2 (6 bases). The CDR3 sequence is 15 residues long. Germline lookup yields CDR1 SGHRS and CDR2 YFSETQ. Between the trimmed V and J ends, which lost 2 bases and 4 bases, there was a span of 12 bases. The CDR3 sequence: CASSFAGQSTGELFF. The DNA of the CDR3 is TGCGCCAGCAGCTTTGCGGGGCAGAGCACCGGGGAGCTGTTTTTT.

Many counts were recorded for this clonotype. The chain links TRBV5-1 to TRBJ2-2; D may be TRBD1 (5 bases). The CDR3 spans 16 residues. CDR1 is SGHRS, CDR2 YFSETQ, per germline. V dropped 0 bases and J dropped 4 bases, with 13 bases sitting between them. CDR3 sequence: CASSLAASRGTGELFF. The CDR3 DNA follows: TGCGCCAGCAGCTTGGCCGCGTCTAGGGGCACCGGGGAGCTGTTTTTT.

This chain uses TRBV7-8 with TRBJ1-4, with 7 bases matching TRBD1. CDR1 is SGHVS and CDR2 is FQNEAQ in the germline V gene. The CDR3 is 17 amino acids. With V trimmed by 1 base and J by 4 bases, 9 bases remained unmatched. CDR3 bases: TGTGCCAGCAGCTTAGGCGGGGAGGGGGCCTTTAATGAAAAACTGTTTTTT. Protein sequence: CASSLGGEGAFNEKLFF. Combining the CDR3 with reference TRBV7-8 and TRBJ1-4 gives the whole variable domain GAGVSQSPRYKVAKRGQDVALRCDPISGHVSLFWYQQALGQGPEFLTYFQNEAQLDKSGLPSDRFFAERPEGSVSTLKIQRTQQEDSAVYLCASSLGGEGAFNEKLFFGSGTQLSVL.

The chain carries TRBV12-3 or TRBV12-4 and TRBJ1-2; D is possibly TRBD1 (6 bases). This CDR3 is 13 amino acids long. V lost 3 bases and J lost 12, with 17 bases in between. CDR3 coding DNA: TGTGCCAGCAGTTTCATCTCCGGGGGCGCGAACACCTTC. Protein product: CASSFISGGANTF.

This clonotype has a count of ten or more. V usage is TRBV7-8 and J usage is TRBJ1-5; 7 bases are a match to TRBD1. V shed 0 bases and J 7 bases; nucleotides not matched to a gene: 9. This CDR3 contains 16 residues. CDR1 SGHVS and CDR2 FQNEAQ come from the germline V gene. The CDR3 region has the DNA TGTGCCAGCAGCTTAGCCGGGACAGTCCTTGGGCAGCCCCAGCATTTT. This encodes CASSLAGTVLGQPQHF.

Points on this clonotype: Likely a read error: the CDR3 ends without its conserved phenylalanine or tryptophan. The chain has TRBV7-3 and TRBJ2-2; 7 bases align to TRBD1. The V gene's germline CDR1 is SGHTA and CDR2 FQGTGA. The CDR3 is 15 residues long. The CDR3 sequence is CASSFGQANAGELFL. The CDR3 region has the DNA TGTGCCAGCAGCTTCGGACAGGCGAACGCCGGGGAGCTGTTTCTT.

The sample holds many counts of this clonotype. This CDR3 is CASSEFRPDSGNTIYF. DNA of the CDR3: TGTGCCAGCAGTGAATTCCGGCCGGACTCTGGAAACACCATATATTTT. The genes are TRBV2 and TRBJ1-3; no clear D. The length of the CDR3 is 16 residues. V was cut by 2 bases and J by 0 bases, with 11 bases left in between. Per the germline V gene, CDR1 is SNHLY and CDR2 is FYNNEI. Combining the CDR3 with reference TRBV2 and TRBJ1-3 gives the whole variable domain EPEVTQTPSHQVTQMGQEVILRCVPISNHLYFYWYRQILGQKVEFLVSFYNNEISEKSEIFDDQFSVERPDGSNFTLKIRSTKLEDSAMYFCASSEFRPDSGNTIYFGEGSWLTVV.

This clonotype has ten or more counts. This rearrangement joins TRBV3-1 to TRBJ2-7, with TRBD2 matching over 9 bases. The CDR3 is made up of 16 amino acids. The J segment lost 0 bases and the V segment lost 3 bases, leaving 6 bases of the junction unmatched. CDR1 is LGHDT and CDR2 is YNNKEL in the germline V gene (reference sequence). CDR3: CASSHPRTSASYEQYF. DNA of the CDR3: TGTGCCAGCAGCCATCCGAGGACTAGCGCCTCCTACGAGCAGTACTTC.

The chain recombines TRBV7-9 with TRBJ1-5, with a tentative D call TRBD1 (5 bases). Germline values: CDR1 SEHNR, CDR2 FQNEAQ (reference sequence). This CDR3 has 17 residues. V lost 2 bases and J 15 bases, leaving 29 bases between the germline ends. CDR3 sequence (DNA): TGTGCCAGCAGCTTATATGCCCCGGCAGGGACTGGTCAGCCCTGGCATTTT. This translates into CASSLYAPAGTGQPWHF. Looking up the rest from reference TRBV7-9 and TRBJ1-5 gives the full variable domain: DTGVSQNPRHKITKRGQNVTFRCDPISEHNRLYWYRQTLGQGPEFLTYFQNEAQLEKSRLLSDRFSAERPKGSFSTLEIQRTEQGDSAMYLCASSLYAPAGTGQPWHFGDGTRLSIL.

The chain is built from TRBV7-8 and TRBJ2-7, with D tentatively TRBD1 (5 bases). Germline CDR1 is SGHVS and CDR2 is FQNEAQ. V was cut by 5 bases and J by 1 base, with 21 bases left in between. The CDR3 length is 17 residues. Written as DNA, the CDR3 is TGTGCCAGCAGCACTCCGCGGCAGGGTGGCAATTCCTACGAGCAGTACTTC. This gives the protein CASSTPRQGGNSYEQYF.

V is TRBV20-1 and J is TRBJ1-2, with TRBD1 as a possible D gene (6 bases). CDR1 DFQATT and CDR2 SNEGSKA come from the germline V gene (reference sequence). This CDR3 region has 14 residues. Between the trimmed V and J ends, which lost 0 bases and 4 bases, there was a span of 12 bases. CDR3 bases: TGCAGTGCTAGAGATCTTCGAGGGGGCTATGGCTACACCTTC. Encoded protein: CSARDLRGGYGYTF.